Shown below are 2 T cell receptor beta chains from a single sample sequenced in a study of T cell changes during pregnancy in multiple sclerosis. Clones were sequenced by immunoSEQ multiplex PCR, and TCRdb holds only the in-frame ones, with some missing. The profile shows about 45,000 clones, 85% to 90% of them singletons. Sequenced material: CD4+ T cells from peripheral blood mononuclear cells, taken in the first trimester of pregnancy. The receptor source for this set is a female donor with multiple sclerosis, enrolled in a pregnancy study.

Here the CDR3 reads CSVGTGANYGYTF. The CDR3 DNA follows: TGCAGCGTCGGGACAGGAGCTAACTATGGCTACACCTTC. The rearrangement joins TRBV29-1 to TRBJ1-2; TRBD1 agrees at 8 bases. The germline V gene encodes CDR1 SQVTM and CDR2 ANQGSEA. The CDR3 runs 13 residues. V shed 6 bases, J shed 0 bases, and the junction held 3 bases outside the gene matches.

The chain links TRBV29-1 to TRBJ1-2, with 10 bases that match TRBD1. V lost 6 bases to trimming and J lost 1 base; unmatched junction nucleotides: 2. Germline V gene data show CDR1 as SQVTM and CDR2 as ANQGSEA. CDR3 size: 13 residues. In DNA, the CDR3 is TGCAGCGTGGGGGACAGGGGTAACTATGGCTACACCTTC. This codes for CSVGDRGNYGYTF.